This record concerns one T cell receptor beta chain sequence. The germline V gene encodes CDR1 LNHDA and CDR2 SQIVND (reference sequence). The junction had 11 bases not matched to a gene; V was cut back by 3 bases and J by 7 bases. This CDR3 comprises 16 residues. The sample belongs to a study of blood T cell repertoires in COVID-19. Original methodology: For nucleated cells, counts were estimated from reference gene primer amplification. Produced via immunoSEQ multiplex PCR; TCRdb's table is partial and in-frame only. V and J calls and clone size are those listed in that table; D and trimming were worked out from the DNA. This sample has over 45,000 clones, with approximately 90% found just once.

The rearrangement uses TRBV19 and TRBJ1-5, with 8 bases identical to TRBD1. The source of this sequence is a woman aged 55-69 years with active or convalescent COVID-19. The sequencing sample was made of peripheral blood. The CDR3 loop is CASSISRQGMGQPQHF. CDR3 DNA sequence: TGTGCCAGTAGTATCTCTCGACAGGGGATGGGGCAGCCCCAGCATTTT.